One T cell receptor beta chain is described in this entry. Its antigen is undetermined. This sample is part of a study of cytomegalovirus exposure and HLA in healthy donors. Study-level information: Early released data had about 85 million unique TCRs, all coming from HLA-typed donors.

Vbeta (60) and Jbeta (13) primers were used in the PCR. Method: immunoSEQ multiplex PCR; TCRdb's copy keeps in-frame clones and lacks some. This specimen shows under 200,000 clones; the ten leading clones hold 5.5% to 7.5%. Study-wide results and caveats: There was a cluster of highly shared sequence variants that was likely a sequencing artifact. It was assumed in the presence/absence analyses that sequencing depth was roughly uniform across donors. Among TCR beta chains of equal frequency, HLA-associated ones were more clonally expanded in a later analysis.

The CDR3 covers 14 residues. J gave up 7 bases and V 4 bases, and 7 bases lay outside the gene matches. Germline lookup yields CDR1 ENHRY and CDR2 SYGVKD. The V gene is TRBV10-3, the J gene TRBJ2-1, with TRBD2 matching 7 bases. The source material was PBMCs. This TCR was sampled from a man aged 25 to 45 in good health and CMV-seronegative. CDR3 residues: CAISALAVGNEQFF. In DNA, the CDR3 is TGTGCCATCAGTGCCCTAGCGGTGGGGAATGAGCAGTTCTTC.